This TCR beta chain was captured by sequencing in a study of cytomegalovirus exposure and HLA in healthy donors. Findings and limits, study-wide: Analysis was carried out at a later point, and it linked a missense DCLRE1C variant to TCR beta V- and J-gene trimming.

The study ran its PCR with 60 Vbeta and 13 Jbeta primers. Only in-frame clones appear in the TCRdb table, and some are missing; sequencing was by immunoSEQ multiplex PCR. The sample consists of approximately 100,000 clones, 74% of them appearing once. The germline CDR1 and CDR2 sequences are LGHNA and YSLEER. Trimming removed 4 bases at V and 4 bases at J, with 19 bases between. The CDR3 extends over 16 amino acids. As regards this clone: Its antigen remains unidentified.

The V gene is TRBV4-3, the J gene TRBJ1-2; D gene ambiguous. The sequence derives from a human donor in good health. Specimen: PBMCs. The CDR3 coding sequence is TGCGCCAGCAGCCCTAGTTATGGAGCCGATTCCTATGGCTACACCTTC. Protein: CASSPSYGADSYGYTF.